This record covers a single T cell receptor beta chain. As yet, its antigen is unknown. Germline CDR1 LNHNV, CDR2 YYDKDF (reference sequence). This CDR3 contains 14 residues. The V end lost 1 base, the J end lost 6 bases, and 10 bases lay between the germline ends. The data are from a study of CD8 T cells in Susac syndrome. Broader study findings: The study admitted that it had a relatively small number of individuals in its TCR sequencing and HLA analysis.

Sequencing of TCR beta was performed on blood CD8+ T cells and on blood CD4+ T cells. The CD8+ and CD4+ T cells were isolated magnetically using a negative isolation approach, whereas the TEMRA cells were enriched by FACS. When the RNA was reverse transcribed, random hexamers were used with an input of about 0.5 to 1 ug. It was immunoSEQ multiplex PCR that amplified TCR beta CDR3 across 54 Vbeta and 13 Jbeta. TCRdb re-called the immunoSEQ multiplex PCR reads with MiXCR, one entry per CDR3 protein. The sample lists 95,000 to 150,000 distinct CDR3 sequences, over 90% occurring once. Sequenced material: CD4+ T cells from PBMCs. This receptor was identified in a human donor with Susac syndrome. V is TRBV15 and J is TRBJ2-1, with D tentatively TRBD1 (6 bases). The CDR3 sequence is CATSRATGPNEQFF. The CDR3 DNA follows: TGTGCCACCAGCAGAGCGACAGGTCCCAATGAGCAGTTCTTC. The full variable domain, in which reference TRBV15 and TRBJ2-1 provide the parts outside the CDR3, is DAMVIQNPRYQVTQFGKPVTLSCSQTLNHNVMYWYQQKSSQAPKLLFHYYDKDFNNEADTPDNFQSRRPNTSFCFLDIRSPGLGDTAMYLCATSRATGPNEQFFGPGTRLTVL.